Sequencing of this TCR beta chain was carried out in a study of CD8+ T cells in alopecia areata. Study-level background: A regimen of oral tofacitinib, 5 to 10 mg twice daily, was given to treated patients. Tofacitinib dosing lasted 6 to 18 months, which was then followed by 6 months off drug.

Study observations and caveats: Higher clonality than in normal scalp was seen in lesional scalp, especially alopecia totalis/universalis.

For this clone: What it recognizes is unknown.

Germline CDR1 SEHNR, CDR2 FQNEAQ (reference sequence). V was pared by 1 base and J by 0 bases, with 7 bases between. The length of the CDR3 is 16 residues. The sequencing template was cDNA reverse transcribed from extracted RNA. Libraries were prepared by immunoSEQ multiplex PCR; TCRdb keeps only in-frame clonotypes and omits some of them. Found here are 110,000 or so clones, approximately 38% of them singletons; the top ten hold about 3.1%. The material sequenced was CD4+ T cells sorted from blood. This chain joins TRBV7-9 and TRBJ2-6; D is uncertain. The TCR originated in a human donor with alopecia areata. CDR3 sequence (DNA): TGTGCCAGCAGCTTAGGCCCACGCTCTGGGGCCAACGTCCTGACTTTC. Protein: CASSLGPRSGANVLTF.